This T cell receptor (beta chain) was identified during a study of T cells in Graves' hyperthyroidism and ophthalmopathy. The study, taken as a whole, reports: Model predictions of ophthalmopathy came a median approximately 6.5 months before onset.

Worth noting for this clonotype: Its antigen is not identified.

Amplification yielded TCR beta CDR3 regions, with RNA transcripts as the source. The HTBI primer set drove a first-round RT-PCR of the TCR CDR3. TCRdb reanalysed the multiplex PCR reads using MiXCR and keeps one entry per CDR3 protein. The data hold approximately 640,000 distinct CDR3 sequences, with around 16% observed a single time. The germline CDR1 and CDR2 sequences are LNHDA and SQIVND (reference sequence). Between the trimmed V and J ends, which lost 2 bases and 6 bases, there was a span of 10 bases. The CDR3 loop spans 13 amino acids. This clonotype was obtained from a man aged 50-60 years with Graves' hyperthyroidism. Sequenced material: blood. V usage is TRBV19 and J usage is TRBJ1-2; D gene uncertain. CDR3 amino acids: CASSIKAGNGYTF. CDR3 bases: TGTGCCAGTAGTATAAAGGCGGGCAATGGCTACACCTTC.